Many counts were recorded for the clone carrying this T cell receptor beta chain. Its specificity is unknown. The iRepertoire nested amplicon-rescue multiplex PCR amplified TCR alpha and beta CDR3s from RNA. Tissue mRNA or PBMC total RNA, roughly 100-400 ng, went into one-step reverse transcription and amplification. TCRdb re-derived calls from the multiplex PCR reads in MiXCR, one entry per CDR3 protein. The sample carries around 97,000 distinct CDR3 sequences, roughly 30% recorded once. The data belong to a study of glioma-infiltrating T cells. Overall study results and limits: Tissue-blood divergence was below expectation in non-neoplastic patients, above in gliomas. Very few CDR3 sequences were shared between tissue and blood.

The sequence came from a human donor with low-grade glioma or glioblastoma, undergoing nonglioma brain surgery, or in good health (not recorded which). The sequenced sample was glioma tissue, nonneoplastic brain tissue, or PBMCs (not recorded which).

CDR3 in amino acids: CASSSITDTQYF. In DNA form, the CDR3 reads TGTGCCAGCAGTTCTATTACAGATACGCAGTATTTT. V usage is TRBV6-2 or TRBV6-3 and J usage is TRBJ2-3; no definite D call. Trimming took 4 bases from V and 3 from J, leaving 5 bases between them. The germline gives CDR1 MNHEY, CDR2 SVGEGT. The CDR3 covers 12 residues.